This T cell receptor beta chain was captured in a study of shared clonotypes between healthy human individuals. General study points: With four donors compared, around 4.7% of naive CD4 clonotypes were shared.

Over several immunoSEQ plates, each subset's genomic DNA was distributed in even portions. TCRdb keeps only in-frame clones here, not all; method: immunoSEQ multiplex PCR. There are 1,500,000 or so clones in the sample; approximately 98.5% occur only once, and 0.36% lies in the top ten. This clone appeared once. What it binds is unknown. Germline-derived CDR1 and CDR2 are MNHEY and SMNVEV (reference sequence). This CDR3 is 14 amino acids long. V was pared by 6 bases and J by 8 bases, with 16 bases between. Donors were healthy HIV-negative adults without recently reported acute infections or vaccinations. CD45RA-negative memory and CD45RA+ naive subsets were split from the CD4+ cells.

The receptor was derived from a man between 25 and 39 years old in good health. The specimen was naive CD4+ T cells sorted from blood. Subset defined: CD45RA+ positively selected. This rearrangement joins TRBV27 to TRBJ1-4; a weak D match, TRBD1 (5 bases). CDR3 nucleotide sequence: TGTGCCAGCAGCCTTGGGTCAGGGCGAGAAAAACTGTTTTTT. This encodes CASSLGSGREKLFF.